Listed below are T cell receptor beta chains from one sample, sequenced in a study of cytomegalovirus exposure and HLA in healthy donors. Measured with immunoSEQ multiplex PCR; TCRdb has only the in-frame clones, and not every one. The table lists 100,000 to 150,000 clones, 70% to 85% of them singletons. Sequenced: PBMCs. The receptors shown here come from a man aged 18 to 29 in good health and CMV-seronegative. CDR3s include the opening cysteine and the closing phenylalanine or tryptophan. The D gene is left open where the match is weak. Clone size is shown for a subset of rows, as once, few, many or a class of expanded clone.

V gene,D gene,clone size,J gene,CDR3 length,CDR3 protein,CDR3 DNA
TRBV19,-,-,TRBJ1-1,13,CASTWTVNTEAFF,TGTGCCAGTACCTGGACAGTGAACACTGAAGCTTTCTTT
TRBV20-1,-,-,TRBJ2-7,11,CSAKPGYEQYF,TGCAGTGCAAAACCGGGATACGAGCAGTACTTC
TRBV13,-,-,TRBJ1-6,15,CASSLGQGHGSPLHF,TGTGCCAGCAGCTTGGGCCAGGGTCATGGGTCACCCCTCCACTTT
TRBV7-9,-,-,TRBJ1-5,13,CASTQGFNQPQHF,TGTGCCAGTACTCAGGGTTTCAATCAGCCCCAGCATTTT
TRBV10-3,TRBD1,few,TRBJ1-1,13,CATSGQGDTEAFF,TGTGCCACCTCCGGACAGGGAGACACTGAAGCTTTCTTT
TRBV7-9,-,-,TRBJ2-5,17,CASSSPRGALTKETQYF,TGTGCCAGCAGCTCCCCTCGGGGGGCCCTCACGAAAGAGACCCAGTACTTC
TRBV27,TRBD1,-,TRBJ1-2,15,CASSTRKQGEYGYTF,TGTGCCAGCAGTACACGAAAACAGGGGGAGTATGGCTACACCTTC
TRBV9,-,few,TRBJ1-1,11,CASSGGQRAFF,TGTGCCAGCAGCGGGGGACAACGGGCTTTCTTT
TRBV27,TRBD1,-,TRBJ1-2,14,CASRRQGLDYGYTF,TGTGCCAGCAGAAGACAGGGGCTCGACTATGGCTACACCTTC
TRBV12-5,-,-,TRBJ2-2,12,CASGRDTGELFF,TGTGCTAGTGGTCGAGACACCGGGGAGCTGTTTTTT
TRBV10-1,TRBD2,few,TRBJ2-1,16,CASSEQRGGPSNEQFF,TGCGCCAGCAGTGAACAGCGGGGGGGACCATCCAATGAGCAGTTCTTC
TRBV13,-,-,TRBJ2-4,15,CASSSNQVAKNIQYF,TGTGCCAGCAGCAGCAACCAAGTGGCCAAAAACATTCAGTACTTC
TRBV11-2,TRBD1,-,TRBJ2-5,17,CASSWNRGWGDKETQYF,TGTGCCAGCAGCTGGAACAGGGGCTGGGGTGATAAAGAGACCCAGTACTTC
TRBV15,-,once,TRBJ2-5,17,CATSTGGTAGGQETQYF,TGTGCCACCAGCACTGGGGGAACGGCAGGGGGGCAAGAGACCCAGTACTTC
TRBV5-6,TRBD1,few,TRBJ1-2,15,CASNIGTGSNYGYTF,TGTGCCAGCAATATAGGGACAGGGAGTAACTATGGCTACACCTTC
TRBV12-5,TRBD1,-,TRBJ2-3,15,CASGLVTGGTDTQYF,TGTGCTAGTGGTTTGGTGACAGGGGGCACAGATACGCAGTATTTT
TRBV2,-,-,TRBJ2-7,14,CASSGGLISYEQYF,TGTGCCAGCAGTGGTGGGCTGATTTCCTACGAGCAGTACTTC
TRBV14,TRBD2,-,TRBJ2-2,16,CASSPTTSAGTGELFF,TGTGCCAGCAGCCCAACTACTAGCGCGGGCACCGGGGAGCTGTTTTTT
TRBV7-9,-,-,TRBJ2-1,14,CASIQGAPYNEQFF,TGTGCCAGCATACAAGGGGCCCCGTACAATGAGCAGTTCTTC
TRBV4-3,-,-,TRBJ2-3,14,CASSQDTTSDTQYF,TGCGCCAGCAGCCAAGATACCACATCAGATACGCAGTATTTT
TRBV5-1,-,-,TRBJ1-2,12,CASSLDAVRYTF,TGCGCCAGCAGCCTCGATGCGGTTCGCTACACCTTC
TRBV10-3,-,-,TRBJ2-3,12,CAIRANTDTQYF,TGTGCCATCAGGGCCAACACAGATACGCAGTATTTT
TRBV5-1,-,once,TRBJ1-1,13,CASSPGVNTEAFF,TGCGCCAGCAGCCCCGGGGTGAACACTGAAGCTTTCTTT
TRBV7-6,-,-,TRBJ1-5,13,CASSLASSQPQHF,TGTGCCAGCAGCTTAGCGTCGTCTCAGCCCCAGCATTTT
TRBV14,TRBD2,-,TRBJ2-3,15,CASSQGGGAGGTQYF,TGTGCCAGCAGCCAAGGCGGGGGGGCCGGAGGAACGCAGTATTTT
TRBV5-4,-,-,TRBJ2-1,13,CASQFPGPNEQFF,TGTGCCTCCCAATTCCCTGGCCCCAATGAGCAGTTCTTC
TRBV11-2,TRBD2,-,TRBJ2-7,16,CASSLSLAGTLSEQYF,TGTGCCAGCAGCTTAAGTCTAGCGGGGACACTTAGCGAGCAGTACTTC
TRBV2,-,-,TRBJ2-7,15,CASSEGRGRSYEQYF,TGTGCCAGCAGTGAAGGCAGGGGCCGGTCCTACGAGCAGTACTTC
TRBV9,-,-,TRBJ1-1,14,CASSPQDSGTEAFF,TGTGCCAGCAGCCCCCAAGATTCGGGAACTGAAGCTTTCTTT
TRBV7-9,TRBD1,-,TRBJ1-3,18,CASSPGTGGTYSGNTIYF,TGTGCCAGCAGCCCCGGGACAGGGGGCACTTACTCTGGAAACACCATATATTTT
TRBV6-5,-,-,TRBJ2-7,13,CASSLREAYEQYF,TGTGCCAGCAGCCTACGCGAGGCCTACGAGCAGTACTTC
TRBV6-6,-,-,TRBJ1-3,15,CASSYRGSAGNTIYF,TGTGCCAGCAGTTACCGGGGGTCAGCTGGGAACACCATATATTTT
TRBV19,TRBD1,-,TRBJ1-1,11,CASRQGVEAFF,TGTGCCAGTAGACAGGGGGTTGAAGCTTTCTTT
TRBV11-1,TRBD1,once,TRBJ1-4,15,CASSSRTGRVEKLFF,TGTGCCAGCAGCTCCCGGACAGGGAGGGTGGAAAAACTGTTTTTT
TRBV29-1,TRBD1,-,TRBJ2-1,13,CSVAGQVGNEQFF,TGCAGCGTTGCGGGACAGGTTGGCAATGAGCAGTTCTTC
TRBV28,TRBD2,once,TRBJ2-5,15,CASSSRRREGREQYF,TGTGCCAGCAGTTCCCGGCGGAGAGAGGGGCGGGAGCAGTACTTC
TRBV7-2,-,-,TRBJ2-3,17,CASSLAARATSTDTQYF,TGTGCCAGCAGCTTAGCAGCGAGGGCTACTAGCACAGATACGCAGTATTTT
TRBV5-1,-,few,TRBJ1-4,15,CASSPGRGTNEKLFF,TGCGCCAGCAGCCCGGGCAGGGGAACTAATGAAAAACTGTTTTTT
TRBV6-6,-,-,TRBJ1-1,14,CASSKQEGFAEAFF,TGTGCCAGCAGCAAACAGGAAGGGTTTGCTGAAGCTTTCTTT
TRBV27,TRBD1,-,TRBJ1-1,14,CASSWGQMNTEAFF,TGTGCCAGCAGCTGGGGACAGATGAACACTGAAGCTTTCTTT
TRBV5-8,TRBD1,-,TRBJ1-1,11,CASGDRAEAFF,TGTGCCAGCGGAGACAGGGCTGAAGCTTTCTTT
TRBV4-1,TRBD1,-,TRBJ1-1,15,CASSQRQGADTEAFF,TGCGCCAGCAGCCAGAGACAGGGGGCGGACACTGAAGCTTTCTTT
TRBV6-5,TRBD2,-,TRBJ2-3,13,CATRGGLTDTQYF,TGTGCCACCCGGGGAGGGCTCACAGATACGCAGTATTTT
TRBV19,-,-,TRBJ2-5,14,CASSIGGNKETQYF,TGTGCCAGTAGTATAGGGGGCAACAAAGAGACCCAGTACTTC
TRBV10-3,-,-,TRBJ1-6,13,CAISEGENSPLHF,TGTGCCATCAGTGAGGGGGAGAATTCACCCCTCCACTTT
TRBV5-1,-,-,TRBJ1-2,13,CASSLATDYGYTF,TGCGCCAGCAGCTTGGCAACAGACTATGGCTACACCTTC
TRBV27,-,-,TRBJ2-2,19,CASSLFRKRRSPNTGELFF,TGTGCCAGCAGTTTATTTCGTAAACGGCGTAGCCCGAACACCGGGGAGCTGTTTTTT
TRBV7-9,-,-,TRBJ2-3,17,CSSSLTGFAGSTDTQYF,TGTTCCAGCAGCTTAACCGGGTTCGCGGGGAGTACAGATACGCAGTATTTT
TRBV6-5,-,few,TRBJ1-2,13,CASRSTRLWGYTF,TGTGCCAGCAGGTCCACCAGGCTCTGGGGCTACACCTTC
TRBV5-5,-,-,TRBJ2-1,14,CASTTTGGYNEQFF,TGTGCCAGCACCACCACCGGCGGCTACAATGAGCAGTTCTTC
TRBV1,-,-,TRBJ2-5,20,CTSSQDSGSVNSSMGETQYF,TGCACCAGCAGCCAAGATTCCGGGAGCGTGAACAGTTCCATGGGAGAGACCCAGTACTTC